Below are 10 T cell receptor beta chains sequenced from a single sample in a study of tumor-infiltrating lymphocytes in primary liver carcinoma (dated by TCRdb to about 2017). Sequenced using an Illumina HiSeq 2500. Using a constant-region primer and ProtoScript II reverse transcriptase, TCRbeta-specific cDNA was reverse-transcribed from about 0.45 ug total RNA. Construction of the TCRbeta libraries relied on three nested rounds of multiplex PCR, following a slightly modified ARM-PCR procedure. The first two PCR rounds used multiplex TRBV1-TRBV30 forward primers with a Cbeta reverse primer, each for roughly 11 cycles. TCRdb trimmed the raw reads at Q25, called clones with MiXCR and kept productive beta chains. Each CDR3 protein gets just one entry, which takes the most common genes and DNA from the rows behind it. The sample table lists about 310,000 distinct CDR3 sequences, 50% to 75% of them with a count of one. About a sixth of the sample goes to the ten largest clones.

Blood RNA was extracted from unsorted whole blood using TRIzol reagent, and germline DNA was obtained with the DNeasy Blood & Tissue kit. Sequencing was done on a sample of peripheral blood. The receptors shown here come from a woman younger than 45 with primary liver carcinoma and hepatitis B virus infection.

The V gene is TRBV5-8, the J gene TRBJ2-1; D is possibly TRBD1 or TRBD2 (5 bases each). The CDR3 extends over 15 amino acids. The V end was cut by 4 bases, the J end by 6 bases, with 17 bases between. Germline-derived CDR1 and CDR2 are SGHTS and YDEGEE. This chain's CDR3 is CASSTEGIRANEQFF. The CDR3 nucleotides are TGTGCCAGCAGCACCGAGGGGATTAGGGCCAATGAGCAGTTCTTC.

Comment on this clonotype: One base away lies a much larger clone, so this may be a sequencing read error. The gene calls are TRBV12-3 or TRBV12-4 and TRBJ2-5, with D unclear. V lost 3 bases and J 2 bases, leaving 7 bases between the germline ends. The CDR3 length is 13 residues. CDR3: CASSFRIQETQYF. The CDR3 DNA sequence: TGTGCCAGCAGTTTTCGAATTCAAGAGACCCAGTACTTC.

Comments on this clonotype: One end of the junction does not line up with germline, which may come from a read error. The chain recombines TRBV29-1 with TRBJ2-3; TRBD1 or TRBD2 may be the D gene (5 bases each). Germline V CDR1 and CDR2: SQVTM, ANQGSEA. The CDR3 sequence is 13 residues long. The CDR3 bases are TGCAGCGGCCGGAGCGGTTACACAGGTACGCAGTATTTT. It yields the protein CSGRSGYTGTQYF.

This clonotype was seen repeatedly, ten times or more. CDR3 amino acids: CASSYSSGRVVSREQYF. CDR3 nucleotide sequence: TGTGCCAGCAGTTACTCTAGCGGGAGGGTAGTCTCTCGCGAGCAGTACTTC. The chain has TRBV6-5 and TRBJ2-7, with TRBD2 matching 11 bases. This CDR3 comprises 17 residues. After removal of 0 bases from V and 6 bases from J, the junction contained 10 bases not matched to a gene. Germline values: CDR1 MNHEY, CDR2 SVGAGI.

As to this clonotype: It may be a read error: a sequence one base away is much more abundant. In this CDR3 the conserved last residue, phenylalanine or tryptophan, is missing, so a read error is likely. The chain is built from TRBV29-1 and TRBJ2-7; D uncertain. Deletions cut 6 bases from V and 2 bases from J, with 14 bases between. The CDR3 contains 13 residues. The germline V gene encodes CDR1 SQVTM and CDR2 ANQGSEA. CDR3 residues: CSVWAGPAYEQYS. The CDR3 bases are TGCAGCGTGTGGGCAGGACCAGCCTACGAGCAGTACTCC.

Concerning this clonotype itself: At one end the junction does not follow the germline gene, possibly because of a read error. The chain employs TRBV10-2 and TRBJ2-3; D perhaps matches TRBD2 (6 bases). CDR3 size: 16 residues. Germline loops: CDR1 WSHSY, CDR2 SAAADI. As DNA, the CDR3 is TGCACCAGCAGTAAGGGAGGAGGGGACTTCACAGATACGCAGTATTTT. This sequence encodes CTSSKGGGDFTDTQYF.

This clonotype was counted between two and nine times. J is TRBJ2-7 and V is TRBV18; D remains ambiguous. From germline, CDR1 is KGHSH and CDR2 LQKENI. CDR3 size: 13 residues. Between the trimmed V and J ends, which lost 4 bases and 1 base, there was a span of 8 bases. CDR3 DNA: TGTGCCAGCTCACGCGAGACATCCTACGAGCAGTACTTC. Translated: CASSRETSYEQYF.

This chain uses TRBV12-3 or TRBV12-4 with TRBJ1-5, with 8 bases aligning to TRBD1. With 8 bases clipped from V and 7 bases from J, the junction kept 19 bases outside the gene matches. The CDR3 contains 17 residues. Written as DNA, the CDR3 is TGTGCCAGCTTCCCCGGGACAGGTCCCTTTCAGTTGCAGCCCCAGCATTTT. This codes for CASFPGTGPFQLQPQHF.

In DNA form, the CDR3 reads TGTGCCAGCAGCTTATCGGGACTAGCGGGAGTAACAGATACGCAGTATTTT. It is translated as CASSLSGLAGVTDTQYF. The genes are TRBV5-6 and TRBJ2-3; TRBD2 aligns across 14 bases. The length of the CDR3 is 17 residues. Trimming at V came to 2 bases and at J to 3 bases, leaving 5 bases not matched to a gene. Per germline, CDR1 SGHDT and CDR2 YYEEEE.

This clonotype has more than one count but fewer than ten. This CDR3 is CASSQVRGGSYNEQFF. CDR3 DNA: TGTGCCAGCAGCCAAGTCCGGGGAGGCTCCTACAATGAGCAGTTCTTC. The chain has TRBV14 and TRBJ2-1; a weak D match, TRBD2 (6 bases). The CDR3 runs to 16 residues. The ends were cut back, 1 base at V and 0 bases at J, with 10 bases in the middle. Per the germline V gene, CDR1 is SGHDN and CDR2 is FVKESK.